The present entry profiles one TCR beta chain with its context. This entry belongs to a study of early T cells in non-severe SARS-CoV-2 infection. TCRdb passed the 5' RACE reads through MiXCR, listing each CDR3 protein once. Among about 110,000 distinct CDR3 sequences listed, roughly an eighth were seen once. This specimen was whole blood, taken at baseline. This clonotype originated in an adult who was a healthcare worker with PCR-confirmed SARS-CoV-2 infection or an uninfected control (not recorded which).

The CDR3 coding sequence is TGTGCCAGCAGCCGCTTAGCGGGAGGGAACACCGGGGAGCTGTTTTTT. Its translation is CASSRLAGGNTGELFF. The genes are TRBV3-1 and TRBJ2-2; 10 bases map to TRBD2. CDR1 and CDR2 from the germline V gene are LGHDT and YNNKEL (reference sequence). The V gene end was trimmed by 4 bases and the J gene end by 1 base; junction bases not matched to a gene: 3. The CDR3 runs 16 residues.